This T cell receptor beta chain was sequenced for a study of identical twins. All of the donors were Caucasians in good health. TCRdb reprocessed the 5' RACE reads with MiXCR, giving one entry per CDR3 protein. The data show hundreds of thousands of distinct CDR3 sequences, around a sixth seen once. The CDR3 is made up of 15 amino acids. Germline CDR1 reads SEHNR; CDR2 reads FQNEAQ (reference sequence). Trimming cost V 5 bases and J 0 bases, with 11 bases left between them. These data also featured in a second study, about T cells expressing NK-cell markers. That report adds: Specificity for HCMV among expanded NKG2C+ T cell clones was not established.

Sequencing was performed on PBMCs. This chain links TRBV7-9 with TRBJ2-1; no clear D. The sequence was collected from a woman in her late teens or twenties in good health. For the CDR3, the DNA is TGTGCCAGCAGCGCAAGTCTGTACTCCTACAATGAGCAGTTCTTC. The encoded protein is CASSASLYSYNEQFF.